The source of this T cell receptor (beta chain) is a study of cytomegalovirus exposure and HLA in healthy donors. The method was immunoSEQ multiplex PCR; TCRdb's version includes in-frame clones alone and lacks a portion of them. The sample yields roughly 73,000 clones, about 95% seen once. The donors were part of the approximately 130-subject validation cohort, which stood apart from the roughly 680-subject first cohort. Germline loops: CDR1 SQVTM, CDR2 ANQGSEA. There are 12 residues in the CDR3. Losses at the gene ends were 7 bases for V and 5 bases for J; bases not matched to a gene: 3. Comment on this clone: Antigen specificity is unknown.

Study-wide findings and caveats: Most TCRs appeared rarely, but some public TCRs recurred in many donors. Reports showed the classifier diagnosing cytomegalovirus status with high specificity and sensitivity. Researchers catalogued 150 or so TCR beta chains as cytomegalovirus-associated.

This receptor was identified in a man younger than 30 in good health and CMV-seronegative. The sequencing input was PBMCs. V usage is TRBV29-1 and J usage is TRBJ2-1; 9 bases are a match to TRBD1. CDR3 sequence: CSGGQGNNEQFF. The CDR3 nucleotides are TGCAGCGGGGGACAGGGAAACAATGAGCAGTTCTTC.